This T cell receptor beta chain was recovered during a study of cytomegalovirus exposure and HLA in healthy donors. The PCR was carried out with 60 Vbeta primers and 13 Jbeta primers. Profiling relied on immunoSEQ multiplex PCR, and the TCRdb table lists in-frame clones only, not all of them. The data show 200,000 to 250,000 clones, about 80% seen once. Germline CDR1 SGHRS, CDR2 YFSETQ. V lost 4 bases to trimming and J lost 3 bases; unmatched junction nucleotides: 6. The CDR3 totals 14 residues. The sequenced sample consisted of PBMCs. This chain links TRBV5-1 with TRBJ2-7, with 8 nucleotides matching TRBD2. This TCR was recovered from a man aged 18 to 35 in good health and CMV-seronegative. DNA for the CDR3: TGCGCCAGCAGCCCGGGGGGGGTCCTCTACGAGCAGTACTTC. Its translation: CASSPGGVLYEQYF. Together with reference TRBV5-1 and TRBJ2-7, the CDR3 gives the full variable domain: KAGVTQTPRYLIKTRGQQVTLSCSPISGHRSVSWYQQTPGQGLQFLFEYFSETQRNKGNFPGRFSGRQFSNSRSEMNVSTLELGDSALYLCASSPGGVLYEQYFGPGTRLTVT.